The sequence of this T cell receptor beta chain was determined in a study of blood T cell repertoires in COVID-19. Study context: COVID-19 samples from acute and convalescent phases originated in the United States, Italy and Spain. PBMCs, B-cell-depleted T cells, or T cells provided the cDNA or gDNA that made up the material.

Per the original methods: From reference gene primer amplification, estimates of nucleated cell counts were derived. Method: immunoSEQ multiplex PCR; TCRdb's copy keeps in-frame clones and lacks some. The DNA was the basis for D and trimming; V, J and clone size are from that table. The repertoire includes over 300,000 clones, around 89% of them detected once, and approximately 6.2% sits in the top ten. Germline V gene data show CDR1 as SGHTA and CDR2 as FQGNSA. The CDR3 has 15 residues. Germline trimming cut 7 bases from V and 0 bases from J; bases unmatched to any gene: 4. V is TRBV7-2 and J is TRBJ1-2, with 11 nucleotides matching TRBD1. Material for sequencing was peripheral blood. The sequence came from a man aged 18 to 29 with active or convalescent COVID-19. CDR3 bases: TGTGCCAGCACCCGGACAGGGGGCGCTAACTATGGCTACACCTTC. Amino acid sequence: CASTRTGGANYGYTF.